This T cell receptor (beta chain) stems from a study of regulatory T cells in long-lasting Graves disease. CDR1 is DFQATT and CDR2 is SNEGSKA in the germline V gene (reference sequence). V was trimmed by 5 bases and J by 8 bases, leaving 12 bases between them. The CDR3 contains 12 residues. The time point: newly diagnosed GD, antithyroid drugs for less than 3 months. After RNA was extracted from PBMCs, the TCR library was made from it. Library construction for TCR beta used iRepertoire HTBI primers and Arm-PCR of CDR3 regions. TCRdb re-derived calls from the multiplex PCR reads in MiXCR, one entry per CDR3 protein. Found here are about 530,000 distinct CDR3 sequences, about 16% of them singletons; the top ten hold just under 25%. This sample also belongs to another study, concerning T cells in Graves' hyperthyroidism and ophthalmopathy.

The genes are TRBV20-1 and TRBJ2-2; unclear D gene. The sequence came from a woman aged 35-60 years with Graves disease. The sample in question was peripheral blood mononuclear cells (PBMCs), obtained at new diagnosis, from a patient treated with antithyroid drugs. As DNA, the CDR3 is TGCAGTGCTCGTCCCGCCAGGGGGGAGCTGTTTTTT. This codes for CSARPARGELFF.